The rows below give T cell receptor beta chains drawn from one sample of a study of brain T cells in children with intractable seizures. The table came from immunoSEQ multiplex PCR; TCRdb's copy has only in-frame clones and leaves some out. Of 340,000 or so clones in the sample, about 94% were seen once. The sample here was peripheral blood, taken roughly 5 months after surgery. These receptors were collected from a boy in the first two years of life with tuberous sclerosis and intractable seizures. CDR3s include the opening cysteine and the closing phenylalanine or tryptophan. The D gene is left open where the match is weak. Size is stated for part of the rows, as once, few or many counts, or as a class when the clone is expanded.

clone_size: once
j_call: TRBJ2-2
d_call: TRBD2
v_call: TRBV5-1
cdr3_nt: TGCGCCAGCAGCTTGACCGGGACAGGGAGACTAGCGGGAGCCGGGGAGCTGTTTTTT
cdr3_aa: CASSLTGTGRLAGAGELFF

clone_size: -
j_call: TRBJ1-4
d_call: -
v_call: TRBV28
cdr3_nt: TGTGCCAGCAGTCCAACAAGCATGGATGAAAAACTGTTTTTT
cdr3_aa: CASSPTSMDEKLFF

clone_size: -
j_call: TRBJ2-5
d_call: TRBD2
v_call: TRBV18
cdr3_nt: TGTGCCAGCTCACCACCGACTAGCAGAGAGACCCAGTACTTC
cdr3_aa: CASSPPTSRETQYF

clone_size: -
j_call: TRBJ1-2
d_call: -
v_call: TRBV19
cdr3_nt: TGTGCCAGTAGGGCCCCACCCCCCTATGGCTACACCTTC
cdr3_aa: CASRAPPPYGYTF

clone_size: -
j_call: TRBJ1-1
d_call: -
v_call: TRBV6-5
cdr3_nt: TGTGCCAGCAGTTACTTGTCAGACCTGAACACTGAAGCTTTCTTT
cdr3_aa: CASSYLSDLNTEAFF

clone_size: -
j_call: TRBJ2-2
d_call: TRBD2
v_call: TRBV6-6
cdr3_nt: TGTGCCAGCAACTTACTAGCGCGTAACACCGGGGAGCTGTTTTTT
cdr3_aa: CASNLLARNTGELFF

clone_size: -
j_call: TRBJ1-2
d_call: -
v_call: TRBV6-5
cdr3_nt: TGTGCCAGCAGTTACAAGCTAGAAGGGAACTATGGCTACACCTTC
cdr3_aa: CASSYKLEGNYGYTF

clone_size: -
j_call: TRBJ2-7
d_call: -
v_call: TRBV4-2
cdr3_nt: TGTGCCAGCAGCCAAAAGCTCGGTGCCTACGAGCAGTACTTC
cdr3_aa: CASSQKLGAYEQYF

clone_size: -
j_call: TRBJ2-1
d_call: -
v_call: TRBV2
cdr3_nt: TGTGCCAGCAGTGAAGTCAAGGGGAATGAGCAGTTCTTC
cdr3_aa: CASSEVKGNEQFF

clone_size: -
j_call: TRBJ1-3
d_call: -
v_call: TRBV7-9
cdr3_nt: TGTGCCAGCAGGTCCCTGGCCCGCCAGGGTTTCTCTGGAAACACCATATATTTT
cdr3_aa: CASRSLARQGFSGNTIYF

clone_size: -
j_call: TRBJ2-1
d_call: -
v_call: TRBV6-4
cdr3_nt: TGTGCCAGCAGTGACGGCGGGGAGCAGTTCTTC
cdr3_aa: CASSDGGEQFF

clone_size: -
j_call: TRBJ2-7
d_call: TRBD2
v_call: TRBV5-1
cdr3_nt: TGCGCCAGCAGCTTGGAGTGGTCTAGCGGGCACGAGCAGTACTTC
cdr3_aa: CASSLEWSSGHEQYF

clone_size: -
j_call: TRBJ2-4
d_call: -
v_call: TRBV19
cdr3_nt: TGTGCCAGTAGTGGAGACAGGGAGGACATTCAGTACTTC
cdr3_aa: CASSGDREDIQYF

clone_size: -
j_call: TRBJ2-6
d_call: TRBD1
v_call: TRBV9
cdr3_nt: TGTGCCAGCAGCGCGGCAGGGGGACCTTCTGGGGCCAACGTCCTGACTTTC
cdr3_aa: CASSAAGGPSGANVLTF

clone_size: -
j_call: TRBJ2-6
d_call: -
v_call: TRBV3-1/TRBV3-2
cdr3_nt: TGTGCCAGCAGCTTAGTATCTGGGGCCAACGTCCTGACTTTC
cdr3_aa: CASSLVSGANVLTF

clone_size: -
j_call: TRBJ1-1
d_call: -
v_call: TRBV30
cdr3_nt: TGTGCCTGGAGTGGCTTGGGGGGCACTGAAGCTTTCTTT
cdr3_aa: CAWSGLGGTEAFF

clone_size: once
j_call: TRBJ2-7
d_call: TRBD1
v_call: TRBV11-2
cdr3_nt: TGTGCCAGCAGCTCAGGGGGCCAGGTCCGCTACTACGAGCAGTACTTC
cdr3_aa: CASSSGGQVRYYEQYF

clone_size: -
j_call: TRBJ2-5
d_call: TRBD2
v_call: TRBV7-2
cdr3_nt: TGTGCCAGCAGCTGGAGCGGGGGCGAGACCCAGTACTTC
cdr3_aa: CASSWSGGETQYF

clone_size: -
j_call: TRBJ2-7
d_call: -
v_call: TRBV5-6
cdr3_nt: TGTGCCAGCAGCTTGGAGTACGGTCCGGAGCAGTACTTC
cdr3_aa: CASSLEYGPEQYF

clone_size: -
j_call: TRBJ2-1
d_call: TRBD2
v_call: TRBV7-3
cdr3_nt: TGTGCCAGCAGCTTAGGCGGGAGCAGTAATGAGCAGTTCTTC
cdr3_aa: CASSLGGSSNEQFF

clone_size: -
j_call: TRBJ2-7
d_call: -
v_call: TRBV12-3/TRBV12-4
cdr3_nt: TGTGCCAGCAGTTTATTTTTGTACGAGCAGTACTTC
cdr3_aa: CASSLFLYEQYF

clone_size: -
j_call: TRBJ1-5
d_call: -
v_call: TRBV28
cdr3_nt: TGTGCCAGCAGTTTTACAGGGCTTAATCAGCCCCAGCATTTT
cdr3_aa: CASSFTGLNQPQHF

clone_size: -
j_call: TRBJ2-1
d_call: TRBD1
v_call: TRBV20-1
cdr3_nt: TGCAGTGCTCACAGGGGGAATGAGCAGTTCTTC
cdr3_aa: CSAHRGNEQFF

clone_size: -
j_call: TRBJ1-1
d_call: -
v_call: TRBV3-1/TRBV3-2
cdr3_nt: TGTGCCAGCAGCTTCGACACGAACACTGAAGCTTTCTTT
cdr3_aa: CASSFDTNTEAFF

clone_size: -
j_call: TRBJ1-6
d_call: -
v_call: TRBV3-1/TRBV3-2
cdr3_nt: TGTGCCAGCAGCCAAGTTAACAGGGTGGCGGGGAATTCACCCCTCCACTTT
cdr3_aa: CASSQVNRVAGNSPLHF

clone_size: -
j_call: TRBJ2-2
d_call: -
v_call: TRBV4-1
cdr3_nt: TGCGCAAGCAACCCGGGACCCAAAGCAGCGAGCGGGGAGCTGTTTTTT
cdr3_aa: CASNPGPKAASGELFF

clone_size: -
j_call: TRBJ2-1
d_call: -
v_call: TRBV19
cdr3_nt: TGTGCCAGTAGTATTAGCGGTTATGAGCAGTTCTTC
cdr3_aa: CASSISGYEQFF

clone_size: -
j_call: TRBJ1-5
d_call: -
v_call: TRBV19
cdr3_nt: TGTGCCAGTACCCAAGAGGGTGGCAATCAGCCCCAGCATTTT
cdr3_aa: CASTQEGGNQPQHF

clone_size: -
j_call: TRBJ1-3
d_call: -
v_call: TRBV6-1
cdr3_nt: TGTGCCAGCAGTGAACTGAGGGTCTTTTCTGGAAACACCATATATTTT
cdr3_aa: CASSELRVFSGNTIYF

clone_size: -
j_call: TRBJ1-5
d_call: TRBD1
v_call: TRBV6-5
cdr3_nt: TGTGCCAGCAGCCGGGACAGGGGCAATCAGCCCCAGCATTTT
cdr3_aa: CASSRDRGNQPQHF

clone_size: -
j_call: TRBJ1-3
d_call: TRBD1
v_call: TRBV30
cdr3_nt: TGTGCCTGGAGCGCACCGCACAGGGGAGGACTCTCTGGAAACACCATATATTTT
cdr3_aa: CAWSAPHRGGLSGNTIYF

clone_size: -
j_call: TRBJ2-3
d_call: -
v_call: TRBV7-9
cdr3_nt: TGTGCCAGCAGCTTACCACTTGACTCCTATACGCAGTATTTT
cdr3_aa: CASSLPLDSYTQYF

clone_size: few
j_call: TRBJ1-4
d_call: -
v_call: TRBV6-5
cdr3_nt: TGTGCCAGCAGTTACTCTATAGGGGCTCCGGAAAAACTGTTTTTT
cdr3_aa: CASSYSIGAPEKLFF

clone_size: -
j_call: TRBJ1-2
d_call: TRBD1
v_call: TRBV6-5
cdr3_nt: TGTGCCAGCAGTTACCTCGGAGGGGGCATCAGCTATGGCTACACCTTC
cdr3_aa: CASSYLGGGISYGYTF

clone_size: -
j_call: TRBJ1-2
d_call: TRBD1
v_call: TRBV10-3
cdr3_nt: TGTGCCATCAGCCGGACAGGGGGCGGTTTTGGCTATGGCTACACCTTC
cdr3_aa: CAISRTGGGFGYGYTF

clone_size: -
j_call: TRBJ1-6
d_call: TRBD1
v_call: TRBV10-3
cdr3_nt: TGTGCCACCATATTCGAGGACAGGGGAGAAAATTCACCCCTCCACTTT
cdr3_aa: CATIFEDRGENSPLHF

clone_size: -
j_call: TRBJ1-1
d_call: TRBD1
v_call: TRBV2
cdr3_nt: TGTGCCAGCCAGGAGACAGGGGTCGCGGGGGCGAACACTGAAGCTTTCTTT
cdr3_aa: CASQETGVAGANTEAFF

clone_size: -
j_call: TRBJ1-2
d_call: -
v_call: TRBV2
cdr3_nt: TGTGCCAGCGGCGGACAGTTCTATGGCTACACCTTC
cdr3_aa: CASGGQFYGYTF

clone_size: -
j_call: TRBJ1-1
d_call: -
v_call: TRBV2
cdr3_nt: TGTGCCAGCATTTTCGAAAACACTGAAGCTTTCTTT
cdr3_aa: CASIFENTEAFF

clone_size: -
j_call: TRBJ2-4
d_call: TRBD1
v_call: TRBV11-3
cdr3_nt: TGTGCCAGCAGCTTAGACTGGCCTCAGACAGGGATGGGGGCCAAAAACATTCAGTACTTC
cdr3_aa: CASSLDWPQTGMGAKNIQYF

clone_size: -
j_call: TRBJ2-3
d_call: TRBD2
v_call: TRBV30
cdr3_nt: TGTGCCTGGAATCCGGGACTAGCGGGCCCTCGTACGCAGTATTTT
cdr3_aa: CAWNPGLAGPRTQYF

clone_size: -
j_call: TRBJ2-7
d_call: -
v_call: TRBV7-8
cdr3_nt: TGTGCCAGCAGCTTCGGGAGTATGGGCGAGCAGTACTTC
cdr3_aa: CASSFGSMGEQYF